Listed below are T cell receptor beta chains from one sample, sequenced in a study of post-analysis software for immune sequencing data. TCRdb re-derived calls from the PCR reads in MiXCR, one entry per CDR3 protein. The table includes fewer than 600,000 distinct CDR3 sequences, under 55% detected once. Material: blood. Source of these receptors: a girl aged 10 to 17 with multiple sclerosis. Both conserved end residues are part of each CDR3. A D gene is named only where the DNA matches it firmly. Part of the rows lack a size; the others show once, few, many or a class for expanded clones.

.,TRBV28,TRBJ1-2,.,CASSFFVVGRGSGGYTF,TGTGCCAGCAGTTTCTTCGTCGTTGGCAGGGGTAGTGGTGGCTACACCTTC
.,TRBV20-1,TRBJ1-4,few,CSARVSGFEKLFF,TGCAGTGCTAGAGTATCGGGTTTCGAAAAACTGTTTTTT
.,TRBV2,TRBJ1-4,once,CASNTGTRQKLFF,TGTGCCAGCAATACCGGGACACGGCAAAAACTGTTTTTT
TRBD1,TRBV5-1,TRBJ2-6,.,CASTDRGTISGANVLTF,TGCGCCAGCACCGACAGGGGCACCATCTCTGGGGCCAACGTCCTGACTTTC
.,TRBV3-1,TRBJ2-7,.,CASSQDGRGEQYF,TGTGCCAGCAGCCAAGATGGCAGGGGCGAGCAGTACTTC
TRBD2,TRBV6-2/TRBV6-3,TRBJ2-1,.,CASSSSRTSGRCDEQFF,TGTGCCAGCAGTTCATCCCGGACTAGCGGGAGGTGCGATGAGCAGTTCTTC
.,TRBV20-1,TRBJ1-4,.,CSARRGGTNEKLFF,TGCAGTGCTAGACGCGGGGGAACTAATGAAAAACTGTTTTTT
.,TRBV5-4,TRBJ1-1,.,CASSLARAMNTEAFF,TGTGCCAGCAGCTTGGCCAGGGCGATGAACACTGAAGCTTTCTTT
TRBD1,TRBV10-3,TRBJ2-3,few,CAISGGTGGLTDTQYF,TGTGCCATCTCCGGCGGGACAGGGGGCCTCACAGATACGCAGTATTTT
.,TRBV29-1,TRBJ1-5,.,CSVMDSNQPQHF,TGCAGCGTAATGGATAGCAATCAGCCCCAGCATTTT
.,TRBV7-8,TRBJ2-7,.,CASSLSPASDEQYF,TGTGCCAGCAGCCTATCCCCTGCATCCGACGAGCAGTACTTC
.,TRBV5-1,TRBJ2-5,.,CASSGGSHQETQYF,TGCGCCAGCAGCGGAGGCAGTCACCAAGAGACCCAGTACTTC
.,TRBV4-2,TRBJ2-4,.,CASSRQNIQYF,TGTGCCAGCAGCCGCCAAAACATTCAGTACTTC
TRBD2,TRBV27,TRBJ2-5,.,CASSLSAGAFNEQYF,TGTGCCAGCAGTTTATCGGCGGGAGCCTTCAATGAGCAGTACTTC
.,TRBV11-2,TRBJ2-1,few,CASSLGGAGNNEQFF,TGTGCCAGCAGCTTAGGCGGGGCGGGGAACAATGAGCAGTTCTTC
.,TRBV9,TRBJ2-5,few,CASSVAVQGWETQYF,TGTGCCAGCAGCGTAGCGGTCCAGGGATGGGAGACCCAGTACTTC
.,TRBV6-2/TRBV6-3,TRBJ2-3,.,CASSYGDSSTDAQYF,TGTGCCAGCAGTTACGGGGACTCTAGCACAGATGCGCAGTATTTT
.,TRBV29-1,TRBJ2-2,.,CVVPVNAGELFF,TGCGTCGTCCCGGTAAATGCGGGGGAGCTGTTTTTT
TRBD2,TRBV29-1,TRBJ2-5,many,CSAGASGSLAQYF,TGCAGCGCTGGGGCTAGCGGGAGCTTAGCCCAGTACTTC
TRBD1,TRBV12-3/TRBV12-4,TRBJ2-7,.,CASTLGQGEGEQYF,TGTGCCAGCACCTTGGGCCAGGGGGAAGGCGAGCAGTACTTC
.,TRBV5-5,TRBJ2-1,.,CASSLGSGDNEQFF,TGTGCCAGCAGCTTGGGATCAGGCGACAATGAGCAGTTCTTC
.,TRBV5-5,TRBJ1-5,.,CASNQEAYSNQPQHF,TGTGCCAGCAACCAGGAGGCCTATAGCAATCAGCCCCAGCATTTT
.,TRBV28,TRBJ1-4,.,CASSLAGSNEKLFF,TGTGCCAGCAGTCTCGCCGGGAGTAATGAAAAACTGTTTTTT
TRBD2,TRBV20-1,TRBJ2-7,few,CSAGRDYLSSYEQYF,TGCAGTGCTGGACGGGACTACCTAAGCTCCTACGAGCAGTACTTC